This entry lists 21 T cell receptor beta chains sequenced from one sample in a study of blood T cell repertoires in COVID-19. Produced via immunoSEQ multiplex PCR; TCRdb's table is partial and in-frame only. The sample has approximately 260,000 clones, 85% to 90% seen once. The sequenced material came from peripheral blood. These receptors were taken from a woman aged 55-70 years with COVID-19, enrolled during active disease.

This sequence joins TRBV6-2 or TRBV6-3 and TRBJ1-5, with 7 bases aligning to TRBD1. This CDR3 has 13 amino acids. From germline, CDR1 is MNHEY and CDR2 SVGEGT. J gave up 6 bases and V 4 bases, and 3 bases lay outside the gene matches. The CDR3 region is CASSSDRRQPQHF. The CDR3 coding sequence is TGTGCCAGCAGTTCGGACAGGCGTCAGCCCCAGCATTTT.

This sequence joins TRBV19 and TRBJ1-5; the D is unclear. This CDR3 has 13 residues. V was trimmed by 5 bases and J by 5 bases, leaving 10 bases between them. Germline V gene sequence: CDR1 LNHDA, CDR2 SQIVND (reference sequence). The DNA for the CDR3 is TGTGCCAGTAGTTCTCAGGTGGATCAGCCCCAGCATTTT. This codes for CASSSQVDQPQHF.

The chain uses TRBV19 and TRBJ1-5; possibly TRBD1 for D (6 bases). V was cut by 2 bases and J by 3 bases, with 8 bases left in between. This CDR3 comprises 14 residues. Germline V lookup: CDR1 LNHDA, CDR2 SQIVND (reference sequence). CDR3 DNA: TGTGCCAGTAGTATAACAGGGTCCAATCAGCCCCAGCATTTT. Translated, it gives CASSITGSNQPQHF.

The chain joins TRBV7-3 to TRBJ1-1; D is unresolved. V lost 5 bases and J lost 0, with 25 bases in between. Per the germline V gene, CDR1 is SGHTA and CDR2 is FQGTGA. The CDR3 extends over 19 amino acids. The CDR3 DNA follows: TGTGCCAGCAGCGCCGATTTTCGGACTAATAGACGGATGAACACTGAAGCTTTCTTT. This codes for CASSADFRTNRRMNTEAFF.

The chain combines TRBV10-3 with TRBJ2-7; the match to TRBD1 covers 10 bases. CDR1 and CDR2 (germline): ENHRY, SYGVKD. The CDR3 loop spans 15 amino acids. J gave up 1 base and V 7 bases, and 7 bases lay outside the gene matches. The CDR3 reads CAITPDRGISYEQYF. The CDR3 DNA reads TGTGCCATCACTCCGGACAGGGGGATATCCTACGAGCAGTACTTC.

The rearrangement uses TRBV7-8 and TRBJ1-5; no clear D. CDR1 is SGHVS and CDR2 is FQNEAQ in the germline V gene. The CDR3 is 13 amino acids. The V end was cut by 5 bases, the J end by 4 bases, with 9 bases between. The CDR3 loop is CASSRQENQPQHF. DNA for the CDR3: TGTGCCAGCAGCCGACAAGAGAATCAGCCCCAGCATTTT.

The CDR3: CASSRRGGENSPLHF. The CDR3 nucleotides are TGCGCCAGCAGCCGCCGGGGTGGAGAAAATTCACCCCTCCACTTT. V gene TRBV5-1 combines with J gene TRBJ1-6; D is undetermined. There are 15 residues in the CDR3. Germline loops: CDR1 SGHRS, CDR2 YFSETQ. The ends were cut back, 4 bases at V and 7 bases at J, with 15 bases in the middle.

In this sample, this clone turned up once. The rearrangement links TRBV15 to TRBJ2-1; 8 nucleotides match TRBD2. V dropped 6 bases and J dropped 6; count of bases not matched to a gene: 13. In germline, CDR1 is LNHNV, CDR2 YYDKDF (reference sequence). The CDR3 consists of 16 residues. CDR3 residues: CATRSNRGGFSNEQFF. The CDR3 DNA is TGTGCCACCAGGTCGAACCGGGGGGGGTTCAGCAATGAGCAGTTCTTC.

The chain recombines TRBV2 with TRBJ1-1, with 7 bases matching TRBD1. Germline loops: CDR1 SNHLY, CDR2 FYNNEI. The CDR3 contains 16 residues. Trimming removed 0 bases from V and 0 bases from J; junction bases left unmatched: 4. CDR3 sequence reads: CASSEAHRGVNTEAFF. CDR3 DNA sequence: TGTGCCAGCAGTGAAGCGCACAGGGGCGTGAACACTGAAGCTTTCTTT.

There are a few counts of this clone. CDR3 nucleotide sequence: TGTGCCAGTAGTATGGCGGCAGCTCTCGGCTACACCTTC. This codes for CASSMAAALGYTF. The chain joins TRBV19 to TRBJ1-2, with D uncertain. Germline lookup yields CDR1 LNHDA and CDR2 SQIVND (reference sequence). The V end was cut by 3 bases, the J end by 8 bases, with 13 bases between. The length of the CDR3 is 13 residues.

The chain joins TRBV4-3 to TRBJ1-2, with a weak D call TRBD1 (6 bases). The CDR3 loop spans 16 amino acids. Germline V gene data show CDR1 as LGHNA and CDR2 as YSLEER. Trimming cost V 0 bases and J 4 bases, with 15 bases left between them. The CDR3 here is CASSQDSQGGPYGYTF. The CDR3 DNA reads TGCGCCAGCAGCCAAGATTCACAGGGTGGCCCCTATGGCTACACCTTC.

This clone appeared a single time. The gene calls are TRBV7-6 and TRBJ2-7, with D possibly being TRBD2 (6 bases). Germline assignment: CDR1 SGHVS and CDR2 FNYEAQ. The CDR3 runs to 14 residues. The germline V and J ends were trimmed by 5 bases and 2 bases, with 13 bases remaining between them. The CDR3, as DNA: TGTGCCAGCAGCCCAGGGACTGACCCCTACGAGCAGTACTTC. This encodes CASSPGTDPYEQYF.

This rearrangement joins TRBV5-4 to TRBJ2-2; TRBD1 matches 9 bases. The CDR3 totals 16 residues. V shed 5 bases and J 5 bases; nucleotides not matched to a gene: 10. Germline V gives CDR1 SGHNT, CDR2 YYREEE (reference sequence). CDR3 sequence reads: CASREAAGTGTGELFF. The CDR3 DNA reads TGTGCCAGCAGAGAAGCTGCCGGGACAGGGACCGGGGAGCTGTTTTTT.

In nucleotides, the CDR3 is TGTGCCAGCTCTCCTTCAGGGCGGGGGGTAGCTTTCTTT. This sequence encodes CASSPSGRGVAFF. The chain recombines TRBV9 with TRBJ1-1; weak D call: TRBD1 (5 bases). Trimming pared 7 bases from V and 10 bases from J, leaving 20 bases between. Germline V CDR1 and CDR2: SGDLS, YYNGEE. This CDR3 is built from 13 residues.

The rearrangement joins TRBV5-6 to TRBJ2-3; the D gene is possibly TRBD2 (6 bases). This CDR3 contains 14 residues. Germline CDR1 SGHDT, CDR2 YYEEEE. The V and J ends lost 4 bases and 3 bases respectively, with 12 bases between them. CDR3 amino acids: CASSRRGGTDTQYF. In nucleotides, the CDR3 is TGTGCCAGCAGCCGGAGGGGCGGGACAGATACGCAGTATTTT.

This clone was picked up one time. The chain couples TRBV5-6 to TRBJ2-5; D is undetermined. The V and J ends lost 0 bases and 3 bases respectively, with 6 bases between them. The CDR3 is 13 residues long. Germline CDR1 and CDR2: SGHDT and YYEEEE. The CDR3 loop is CASSLVPEETQYF. The CDR3 DNA follows: TGTGCCAGCAGCTTGGTGCCGGAAGAGACCCAGTACTTC.

The chain couples TRBV7-8 to TRBJ1-2; TRBD1 is a possible D gene (5 bases). V lost 1 base, J lost 0 bases, and 9 bases lay in between. Germline assignment: CDR1 SGHVS and CDR2 FQNEAQ. This CDR3 has 15 amino acids. The CDR3 nucleotides are TGTGCCAGCAGCTTAGATTGGGGGGCTAACTATGGCTACACCTTC. Translation gives CASSLDWGANYGYTF.

The chain couples TRBV20-1 to TRBJ1-2, with unresolved D. This CDR3 has 10 amino acids. Per germline, CDR1 DFQATT and CDR2 SNEGSKA (reference sequence). The V end was cut by 7 bases, the J end by 2 bases, with 5 bases between. CDR3: CSVENYGYTF. CDR3 nucleotides: TGCAGTGTGGAGAACTATGGCTACACCTTC.

This clone was observed a single time. The chain carries TRBV7-2 and TRBJ2-5, with 11 bases identical to TRBD2. The CDR3 sequence is 17 residues long. With V trimmed by 1 base and J by 7 bases, 11 bases remained unmatched. Looked up from germline, CDR1 is SGHTA and CDR2 is FQGNSA. In DNA form, the CDR3 reads TGTGCCAGCAGCTTAGATACCAGACTAGCGGGGACCATGACCCAGTACTTC. Translated, it gives CASSLDTRLAGTMTQYF.

This clone showed up just a few times. The genes are TRBV5-1 and TRBJ2-7; 7 nucleotides align to TRBD1. CDR1 is SGHRS and CDR2 is YFSETQ in the germline V gene. The V and J ends lost 1 base and 5 bases, in that order; junction bases with no gene match: 9. There are 15 residues in the CDR3. The CDR3 coding sequence is TGCGCCAGCAGCTTGTTCCAGACAGGGCCTAACGAGCAGTACTTC. This codes for CASSLFQTGPNEQYF.

The chain recombines TRBV5-6 with TRBJ2-3; a possible D gene is TRBD1 (5 bases). The V gene lost 4 bases and the J gene lost 2 bases, with 11 bases spanning the gap. Germline-derived CDR1 and CDR2 are SGHDT and YYEEEE. The CDR3 is 14 amino acids. The CDR3 is CASSISRVTDTQYF. The CDR3 DNA reads TGTGCCAGCAGCATTTCCAGGGTCACAGATACGCAGTATTTT.